A single sample is the source of the 25 T cell receptor beta chains below, sequenced in a study of blood T cell repertoires in COVID-19 (dated by TCRdb to about 2020). Library preparation employed the immunoSEQ multiplex PCR assay. This is the immuneACCESS table as TCRdb keeps it, with only in-frame sequences that have V and J called. A part of the clones is gone; compared with another copy, unresolved V genes explain less than half, and the rest is unexplained. The sample data list around 30,000 clones, and 65% to 90% of these were observed just once. The top ten constitute around 7% of the sample. Sequenced material: peripheral blood. Receptors originate from a man in his fifties or sixties with active COVID-19.

The J gene is TRBJ1-2, the V gene TRBV3-1 (or the pseudogene TRBV3-2), with D perhaps TRBD1 (6 bases). Trimming pared 4 bases from V and 13 bases from J, leaving 25 bases between. The CDR3 is made up of 15 amino acids. Germline V gives CDR1 LGHDT, CDR2 YNNKEL (reference sequence). The CDR3 region has the DNA TGTGCCAGCAGCCCTCCGGGGGGGACACAAGAGAAGGGCACCTTC. Its protein is CASSPPGGTQEKGTF.

The J gene is TRBJ2-7, the V gene TRBV15; no clear D gene. The CDR3 has 14 residues. V lost 2 bases, J lost 3 bases, and 11 bases lay in between. Germline loops: CDR1 LNHNV, CDR2 YYDKDF (reference sequence). In DNA form, the CDR3 reads TGTGCCACCAGCAGAAACCTAGTGGTCTACGAGCAGTACTTC. This translates into CATSRNLVVYEQYF.

The chain is built from TRBV7-2 and TRBJ2-4; D perhaps matches TRBD1 (6 bases). Germline V gene lookup returns CDR1 SGHTA and CDR2 FQGNSA. Trimming stripped 5 bases from V and 8 bases from J, with 16 bases between. The CDR3 is made up of 14 amino acids. The CDR3 spells CASSAQGRPDIQYF. CDR3 DNA sequence: TGTGCCAGCAGCGCACAGGGAAGGCCAGACATTCAGTACTTC.

The chain joins TRBV5-6 to TRBJ2-2, with 11 bases fitting TRBD2. The J segment lost 6 bases and the V segment lost 2 bases, leaving 6 bases of the junction unmatched. The CDR3 extends over 16 amino acids. Germline lookup yields CDR1 SGHDT and CDR2 YYEEEE. In DNA, the CDR3 is TGTGCCAGCAGCTTACACACTAGCGGGAGAGCCGGGGAGCTGTTTTTT. Its translation: CASSLHTSGRAGELFF.

The table lists this clone with a count of one. This chain connects TRBV27 to TRBJ2-1; the match to TRBD2 covers 10 bases. Germline loops: CDR1 MNHEY, CDR2 SMNVEV (reference sequence). V shed 7 bases and J 4 bases; nucleotides not matched to a gene: 7. The CDR3 extends over 15 amino acids. CDR3 DNA sequence: TGTGCCAGCAAACTGACTAGCGGGTTATACAATGAGCAGTTCTTC. This encodes CASKLTSGLYNEQFF.

V and J are TRBV10-3 and TRBJ2-3; 10 nucleotides align to TRBD2. The CDR3 runs to 16 residues. The germline V gene has CDR1 ENHRY and CDR2 SYGVKD. The V segment lost 4 bases and the J segment 4 bases; nucleotides outside the gene matches: 8. The CDR3 sequence: CAISVAGAGGADTQYF. For the CDR3, the DNA is TGTGCCATCAGTGTAGCGGGAGCGGGGGGGGCAGATACGCAGTATTTT.

Written as DNA, the CDR3 is TGTGCCAGCAAGGTCGGGAGGAACACTGAAGCTTTCTTT. Amino acid sequence: CASKVGRNTEAFF. The chain has TRBV6-5 and TRBJ1-1; D is unresolved. V was clipped by 7 bases and J by 1 base, with 10 bases between them. CDR1 and CDR2 from the germline V gene are MNHEY and SVGAGI. The CDR3 length is 13 residues.

This clone was detected once. The rearrangement uses TRBV6-5 and TRBJ2-5; the D gene is possibly TRBD1 (6 bases). CDR1 MNHEY and CDR2 SVGAGI come from the germline V gene. The CDR3 consists of 14 residues. Trimming stripped 8 bases from V and 4 bases from J, with 17 bases between. The CDR3 loop reads CASQPGTSRETQYF. CDR3 in DNA: TGTGCCAGCCAGCCCGGGACATCAAGAGAGACCCAGTACTTC.

This chain joins TRBV29-1 and TRBJ2-6; weak D call: TRBD1 (6 bases). This CDR3 comprises 16 residues. The V gene's germline CDR1 is SQVTM and CDR2 ANQGSEA. V was clipped by 3 bases and J by 0 bases, with 12 bases between them. CDR3 in amino acids: CSVDTTGFSGANVLTF. The CDR3 DNA is TGCAGCGTTGATACCACAGGGTTCTCTGGGGCCAACGTCCTGACTTTC. The entire variable domain, with the rest obtained from reference TRBV29-1 and TRBJ2-6, is as follows: SAVISQKPSRDICQRGTSLTIQCQVDSQVTMMFWYRQQPGQSLTLIATANQGSEATYESGFVIDKFPISRPNLTFSTLTVSNMSPEDSSIYLCSVDTTGFSGANVLTFGAGSRLTVL.

This clone is a singleton in its sample. The CDR3 sequence: CASRMGPGQGSEKLFF. Here the CDR3 DNA reads TGTGCCAGCAGAATGGGACCGGGACAGGGGAGTGAAAAACTGTTTTTT. The chain links TRBV27 to TRBJ1-4; 10 nucleotides match TRBD1. The germline CDR1 and CDR2 sequences are MNHEY and SMNVEV (reference sequence). The J segment lost 7 bases and the V segment lost 6 bases, leaving 11 bases of the junction unmatched. The CDR3 is 16 residues long. The full variable domain, rest sourced from reference TRBV27 and TRBJ1-4, is EAQVTQNPRYLITVTGKKLTVTCSQNMNHEYMSWYRQDPGLGLRQIYYSMNVEVTDKGDVPEGYKVSRKEKRNFPLILESPSPNQTSLYFCASRMGPGQGSEKLFFGSGTQLSVL.

This chain connects TRBV27 to TRBJ1-2, with D unclear. V shed 8 bases and J shed 3 bases, with 10 bases lying between them. The germline V gene encodes CDR1 MNHEY and CDR2 SMNVEV (reference sequence). The CDR3 length is 12 residues. CDR3 coding DNA: TGTGCCAGCGGGAGGGAGGACTATGGCTACACCTTC. Translated: CASGREDYGYTF.

This sequence joins TRBV7-6 and TRBJ2-7, with D possibly being TRBD2 (5 bases). Germline V gives CDR1 SGHVS, CDR2 FNYEAQ. V lost 5 bases and J lost 7, with 24 bases in between. The CDR3 consists of 16 residues. The chain's CDR3 is CASSRLMGSSVKEQYF. The CDR3 region has the DNA TGTGCCAGCAGCCGGCTAATGGGTAGTAGCGTAAAAGAGCAGTACTTC.

This clone is medium-sized by share. The chain couples TRBV5-4 to TRBJ2-7; 11 nucleotides line up with TRBD2. The CDR3 covers 16 residues. The V gene's germline CDR1 is SGHNT and CDR2 YYREEE (reference sequence). V lost 2 bases, J lost 3 bases, and 7 bases stayed unmatched. CDR3 nucleotides: TGTGCCAGCAGCTTTCTAGCGGGAGGAGGAAGCTACGAGCAGTACTTC. Its translation: CASSFLAGGGSYEQYF.

Only one count was recorded for this clone. This chain links TRBV29-1 with TRBJ1-1, with a tentative D call TRBD1 (5 bases). The CDR3 sequence is 11 residues long. V lost 4 bases and J 8 bases, leaving 11 bases between the germline ends. Germline-derived CDR1 and CDR2 are SQVTM and ANQGSEA. CDR3 amino acids: CSVVGDREAFF. The CDR3 DNA reads as TGCAGCGTTGTGGGTGACAGAGAAGCTTTCTTT.

This chain uses TRBV9 with TRBJ2-7; the match to TRBD1 covers 9 bases. The CDR3 contains 14 residues. The germline V gene encodes CDR1 SGDLS and CDR2 YYNGEE. V was clipped by 3 bases and J by 2 bases; unmatched bases: 3. The CDR3 region has the DNA TGTGCCAGCAGCGCCGGGACAGGGACCTACGAGCAGTACTTC. Translating it yields CASSAGTGTYEQYF.

The CDR3 DNA is TGTGCCAGCAGGAGGGATACCGGGGAGCTGTTTTTT. Translation gives CASRRDTGELFF. This chain links TRBV6-4 with TRBJ2-2, with D perhaps matching TRBD2 (5 bases). This CDR3 comprises 12 residues. Trimming removed 6 bases from V and 5 bases from J, with 7 bases in between. The germline gives CDR1 MRHNA, CDR2 SNTAGT.

This sequence joins TRBV6-2 or TRBV6-3 and TRBJ1-5; 9 nucleotides agree with TRBD1. V shed 1 base and J 6 bases; nucleotides not matched to a gene: 7. The germline gives CDR1 MNHEY, CDR2 SVGEGT. This CDR3 spans 16 amino acids. The CDR3, as DNA: TGTGCCAGCAGTTACTATACAGGGGGCGCCGGTCAGCCCCAGCATTTT. Translating gives CASSYYTGGAGQPQHF.

The chain couples TRBV18 to TRBJ2-2; TRBD2 matches 8 bases. The germline gives CDR1 KGHSH, CDR2 LQKENI. With V trimmed by 3 bases and J by 4 bases, 7 bases remained unmatched. This CDR3 is 16 amino acids long. Written as DNA, the CDR3 is TGTGCCAGCTCACCTCCGACTAGCGCGATCACCGGGGAGCTGTTTTTT. It specifies CASSPPTSAITGELFF.

The CDR3 DNA is TGTGCCAGCAGGCCTTCTCAGACTAGCGGCGGGACCCAGTACTTC. It specifies CASRPSQTSGGTQYF. This chain uses TRBV27 with TRBJ2-5, with 9 bases matching TRBD2. This CDR3 is built from 15 residues. J was trimmed by 7 bases and V by 6 bases; bases with no gene match: 12. Germline V gives CDR1 MNHEY, CDR2 SMNVEV (reference sequence).

This chain uses TRBV18 with TRBJ2-1; D ambiguous. The CDR3 sequence is 15 residues long. CDR1 and CDR2 (germline): KGHSH, LQKENI. The V end was cut by 0 bases, the J end by 4 bases, with 10 bases between. CDR3 loop: CASSPPVAIYNEQFF. The CDR3 DNA follows: TGTGCCAGCTCACCACCAGTGGCCATTTACAATGAGCAGTTCTTC. The full variable domain, its missing parts supplied by reference TRBV18 and TRBJ2-1, is NAGVMQNPRHLVRRRGQEARLRCSPMKGHSHVYWYRQLPEEGLKFMVYLQKENIIDESGMPKERFSAEFPKEGPSILRIQQVVRGDSAAYFCASSPPVAIYNEQFFGPGTRLTVL.

This sequence joins TRBV15 and TRBJ1-2; possibly TRBD1 for D (6 bases). CDR3 size: 16 residues. V was trimmed by 5 bases and J by 3 bases, leaving 19 bases between them. CDR1 LNHNV and CDR2 YYDKDF come from the germline V gene (reference sequence). CDR3 in DNA: TGTGCCACCAGCGCACCACGGGACAAAAAACACTATGGCTACACCTTC. This gives the protein CATSAPRDKKHYGYTF. Full variable domain (outside the CDR3, taken from reference TRBV15 and TRBJ1-2): DAMVIQNPRYQVTQFGKPVTLSCSQTLNHNVMYWYQQKSSQAPKLLFHYYDKDFNNEADTPDNFQSRRPNTSFCFLDIRSPGLGDTAMYLCATSAPRDKKHYGYTFGSGTRLTVV.

The chain has TRBV9 and TRBJ1-3, with D hard to call. Germline CDR1 is SGDLS and CDR2 is YYNGEE. The CDR3 is 14 amino acids. V gave up 6 bases and J gave up 4 bases, with 14 bases separating them. The CDR3 sequence is CASTATATGNTIYF. DNA for the CDR3: TGTGCCAGCACCGCAACAGCCACCGGAAACACCATATATTTT.

V is TRBV7-2 and J is TRBJ2-1; D is perhaps TRBD1 (5 bases). This CDR3 spans 16 amino acids. Germline V CDR1 and CDR2: SGHTA, FQGNSA. V was cut by 1 base and J by 0 bases, with 10 bases left in between. The CDR3 region is CASSLVGGHSYNEQFF. The CDR3 nucleotides are TGTGCCAGCAGCTTAGTCGGCGGACACTCCTACAATGAGCAGTTCTTC.

The J gene is TRBJ2-4, the V gene TRBV7-8, with TRBD1 matching over 8 bases. In germline, CDR1 is SGHVS, CDR2 FQNEAQ. The CDR3 is made up of 13 amino acids. Trimming at V came to 5 bases and at J to 14 bases, leaving 11 bases not matched to a gene. CDR3 coding DNA: TGTGCCAGCAGCCCCCGACAGGGGTCGGTAGAGTACTTC. Its protein product is CASSPRQGSVEYF.

This clone was counted a single time. This chain joins TRBV19 and TRBJ1-5, with D possibly being TRBD1 (6 bases). V lost 3 bases to trimming and J lost 3 bases, with 12 bases between them. CDR3 length: 15 residues. Germline lookup yields CDR1 LNHDA and CDR2 SQIVND (reference sequence). The CDR3 nucleotides are TGTGCCAGTAGTATCGGGGGGACAAACAATCAGCCCCAGCATTTT. Translation gives CASSIGGTNNQPQHF.